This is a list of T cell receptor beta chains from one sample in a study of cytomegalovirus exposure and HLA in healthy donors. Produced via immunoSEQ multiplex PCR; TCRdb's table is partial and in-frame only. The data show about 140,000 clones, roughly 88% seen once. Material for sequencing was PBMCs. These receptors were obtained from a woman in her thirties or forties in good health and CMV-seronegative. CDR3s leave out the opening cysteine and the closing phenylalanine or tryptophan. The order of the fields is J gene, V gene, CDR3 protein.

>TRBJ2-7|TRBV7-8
ASSTDRSHEQY
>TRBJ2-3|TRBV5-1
ASSLLTATSTDTQY
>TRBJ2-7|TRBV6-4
ASSEGVQGSHEQY
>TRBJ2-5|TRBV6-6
ASSQTSGIGETQY
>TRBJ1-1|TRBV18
ASSPVGQGMNTEAF
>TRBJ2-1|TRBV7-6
ASSRELELNEQF
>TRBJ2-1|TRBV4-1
ASSQDSGAQQF
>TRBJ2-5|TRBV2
ASKSGAGVETQY
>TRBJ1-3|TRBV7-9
ASKLQGTNTIY
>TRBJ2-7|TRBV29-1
SVGSGDEQY
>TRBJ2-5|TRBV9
ASSPWRDQETQY
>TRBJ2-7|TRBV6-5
ASSYSASGSYEQY
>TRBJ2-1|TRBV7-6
ASSPQGDYNEQF
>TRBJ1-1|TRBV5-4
ASSLTATEAF
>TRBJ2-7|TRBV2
ASSLLAGRHEQY
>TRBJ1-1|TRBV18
ASSPGTGDEAF
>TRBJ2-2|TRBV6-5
ASSYVRKNTGELF
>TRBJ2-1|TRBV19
ASSPSSGESYNEQF
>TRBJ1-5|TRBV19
ASSMAGQFNQPQH
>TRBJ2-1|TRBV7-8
ASSLRWAGTGNEQF
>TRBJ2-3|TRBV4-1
ASSPTGDGVTDTQY
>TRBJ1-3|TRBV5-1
ASSIGTSSSGNTIY
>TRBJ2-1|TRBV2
ASRTYSYNEQF
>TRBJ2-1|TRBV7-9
ASSFPRRESADYNEQF
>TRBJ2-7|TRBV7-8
ASSLVFGLTAYEQY
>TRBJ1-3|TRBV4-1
ASSTPGHQNTIY
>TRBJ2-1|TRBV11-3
ASSLGLAGLYNEQF
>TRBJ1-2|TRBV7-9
ASSPWTGDGYT
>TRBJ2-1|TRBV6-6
ASGTSVHEQF
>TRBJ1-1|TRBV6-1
ASSVKNTEAF
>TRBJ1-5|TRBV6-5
ASSYSLQRDQPQH
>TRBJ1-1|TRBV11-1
ASSLLGPDAAF
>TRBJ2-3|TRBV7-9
ASSLWLAGVTDTQY
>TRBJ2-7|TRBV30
AWGLRGTYEQY
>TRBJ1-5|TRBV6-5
ASFQGSNQPQH